This TCR beta chain is drawn from a study of blood T cell repertoires in COVID-19. Overall study context: The origin of the acute and convalescent COVID-19 samples was the United States, Italy and Spain. Sources were T cells, B-cell-depleted T cells, or PBMCs; the material itself was cDNA or gDNA.

Germline CDR1 SNHLY, CDR2 FYNNEI. V dropped 6 bases and J dropped 16 bases, with 22 bases sitting between them. The CDR3 has 13 amino acids. Here immunoSEQ multiplex PCR was the method, and the copy in TCRdb shows in-frame clones only, minus some. The sample shows under 300,000 clones, about 83% of them seen only once. The genes are TRBV2 and TRBJ2-4; perhaps TRBD1 as D (5 bases). The sequence was obtained from a middle-aged woman who had recovered from COVID-19. The sequenced sample consisted of peripheral blood. The CDR3 sequence is CASRDVTEIGHYF. CDR3 DNA: TGTGCCAGCAGGGACGTGACAGAAATAGGGCACTACTTC.